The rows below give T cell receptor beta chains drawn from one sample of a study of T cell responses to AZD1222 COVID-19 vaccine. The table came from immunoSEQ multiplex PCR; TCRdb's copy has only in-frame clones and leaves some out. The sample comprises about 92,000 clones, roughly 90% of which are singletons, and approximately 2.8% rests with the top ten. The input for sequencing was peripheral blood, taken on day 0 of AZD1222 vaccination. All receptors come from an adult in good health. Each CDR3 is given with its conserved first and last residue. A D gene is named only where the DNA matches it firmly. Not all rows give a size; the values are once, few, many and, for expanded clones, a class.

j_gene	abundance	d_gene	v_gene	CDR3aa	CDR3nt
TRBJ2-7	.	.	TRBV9	CASSVVIRSHPPYEQYF	TGTGCCAGCAGCGTAGTTATAAGGAGCCACCCCCCCTACGAGCAGTACTTC
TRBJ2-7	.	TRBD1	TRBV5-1	CASSSGTGAYEQYF	TGCGCCAGCAGCTCGGGGACAGGGGCCTACGAGCAGTACTTC
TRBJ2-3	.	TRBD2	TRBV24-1	CATSGASGQTDTQYF	TGTGCCACCAGTGGGGCTAGCGGGCAAACAGATACGCAGTATTTT
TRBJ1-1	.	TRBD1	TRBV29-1	CSGDRGRTEAFF	TGCAGCGGTGACAGGGGTAGGACTGAAGCTTTCTTT
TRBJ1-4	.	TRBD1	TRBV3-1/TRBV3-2	CASSQAGTGNEKLFF	TGTGCCAGCAGCCAAGCCGGGACAGGGAATGAAAAACTGTTTTTT
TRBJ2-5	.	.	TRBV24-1	CATSDDRYQETQYF	TGTGCCACCAGTGATGATCGTTACCAAGAGACCCAGTACTTC
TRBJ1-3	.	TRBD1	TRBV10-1	CARSETGGPSGNTIYF	TGCGCCAGGTCCGAAACAGGGGGCCCCTCTGGAAACACCATATATTTT
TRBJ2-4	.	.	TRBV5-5	CASRSVGDWLGIQYF	TGTGCCAGCAGGAGCGTCGGGGATTGGTTGGGCATTCAGTACTTC
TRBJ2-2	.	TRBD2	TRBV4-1	CASSLREGRTGELFF	TGCGCCAGCAGCTTGCGGGAGGGCCGAACCGGGGAGCTGTTTTTT
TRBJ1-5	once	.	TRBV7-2	CASSLVGFNQPQHF	TGTGCCAGCAGCTTAGTAGGTTTCAATCAGCCCCAGCATTTT
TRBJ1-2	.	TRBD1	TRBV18	CASSLDRGDYGYTF	TGTGCCAGCTCGCTCGACAGGGGGGACTATGGCTACACCTTC
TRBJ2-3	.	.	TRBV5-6	CASSRWGGLGDTQYF	TGTGCCAGCAGCAGATGGGGGGGGCTTGGAGATACGCAGTATTTT
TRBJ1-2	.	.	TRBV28	CASSLASSGFGGYTF	TGTGCCAGCAGTTTGGCTTCTTCTGGGTTCGGGGGCTACACCTTC
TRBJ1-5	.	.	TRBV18	CASSPVDSGRKHF	TGTGCCAGCTCACCGGTTGATTCGGGACGGAAGCATTTT
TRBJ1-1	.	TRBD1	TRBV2	CASSPGQGARTEAFF	TGTGCCAGCAGCCCGGGACAGGGGGCACGCACTGAAGCTTTCTTT
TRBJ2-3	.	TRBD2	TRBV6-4	CASSEFFSGSLDTQYF	TGTGCCAGCAGTGAGTTTTTCAGCGGGAGTTTAGATACGCAGTATTTT
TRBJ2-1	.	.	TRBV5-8	CASSPEGLAVREQFF	TGTGCCAGCAGCCCGGAAGGACTCGCGGTACGTGAGCAGTTCTTC
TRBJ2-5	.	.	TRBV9	CASSGRLYQETQYF	TGTGCCAGCAGTGGAAGACTGTACCAAGAGACCCAGTACTTC
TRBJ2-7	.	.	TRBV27	CASKTPGMGYEQYF	TGTGCCAGCAAGACCCCGGGAATGGGTTACGAGCAGTACTTC
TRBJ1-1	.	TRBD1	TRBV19	CASSTMRDNRGRTEAFF	TGTGCCAGTAGTACGATGAGAGACAACAGGGGGCGGACTGAAGCTTTCTTT
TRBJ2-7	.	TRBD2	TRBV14	CASSQLAGGSSSYEQYF	TGTGCCAGCAGCCAGTTAGCGGGAGGGTCGTCGTCGTACGAGCAGTACTTC
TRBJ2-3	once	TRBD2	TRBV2	CASSVGLAGADTQYF	TGTGCCAGCAGTGTTGGGCTAGCGGGAGCCGATACGCAGTATTTT
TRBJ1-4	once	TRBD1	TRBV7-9	CASSATGGRLANEKLFF	TGTGCCAGCAGCGCTACAGGGGGCAGGTTAGCTAATGAAAAACTGTTTTTT
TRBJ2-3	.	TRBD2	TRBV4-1	CASSQSRLAGAYTQYF	TGCGCCAGCAGCCAGAGCAGACTAGCGGGAGCCTATACGCAGTATTTT
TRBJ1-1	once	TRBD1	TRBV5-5	CASSWTGVNTEAFF	TGTGCCAGCAGCTGGACAGGAGTCAACACTGAAGCTTTCTTT
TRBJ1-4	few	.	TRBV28	CASSLTSTNEKLFF	TGTGCCAGCAGTTTGACGTCAACTAATGAAAAACTGTTTTTT
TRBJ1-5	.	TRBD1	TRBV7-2	CASSLTGGNQPQHF	TGTGCCAGCAGCTTAACAGGGGGCAATCAGCCCCAGCATTTT
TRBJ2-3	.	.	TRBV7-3	CASSLTGSTDTQYF	TGTGCCAGCAGCTTGACAGGAAGCACAGATACGCAGTATTTT
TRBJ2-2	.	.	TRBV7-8	CASSPHRFGELFF	TGTGCCAGCAGTCCCCATAGGTTCGGGGAGCTGTTTTTT
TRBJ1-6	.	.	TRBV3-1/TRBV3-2	CASSQAGGHNSPLHF	TGTGCCAGCAGCCAAGCCGGGGGGCATAATTCACCCCTCCACTTT
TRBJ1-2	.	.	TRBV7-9	CASSFAGAHRYGYTF	TGTGCCAGCAGCTTTGCCGGGGCCCACCGCTATGGCTACACCTTC
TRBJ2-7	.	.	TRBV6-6	CASSGYNYEQYF	TGTGCCAGCAGCGGGTACAACTACGAGCAGTACTTC
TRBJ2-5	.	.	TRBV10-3	CAIRRWVEETQYF	TGTGCCATCAGGCGGTGGGTGGAAGAGACCCAGTACTTC
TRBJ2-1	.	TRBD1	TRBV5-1	CASSLLDREQFF	TGCGCCAGCAGCTTGCTGGACAGGGAGCAGTTCTTC
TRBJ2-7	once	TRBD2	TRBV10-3	CAISTIAGGSEQYF	TGTGCCATCAGTACAATAGCGGGAGGGTCCGAGCAGTACTTC
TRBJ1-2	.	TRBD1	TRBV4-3	CASSQVRTGGSGYTF	TGCGCCAGCAGCCAAGTCAGGACAGGGGGAAGTGGCTACACCTTC
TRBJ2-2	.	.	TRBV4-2	CASSQDQVGELFF	TGTGCCAGCAGCCAAGACCAGGTTGGGGAGCTGTTTTTT
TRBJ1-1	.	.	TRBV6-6	CASSYSLVGAFF	TGTGCCAGCAGTTACTCGCTGGTGGGGGCTTTCTTT
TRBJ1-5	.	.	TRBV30	CAYGGGEGQPQHF	TGTGCCTACGGGGGGGGCGAGGGTCAGCCCCAGCATTTT
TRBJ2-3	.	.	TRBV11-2	CASSLIRTDTQYF	TGTGCCAGCAGCCTCATTCGCACAGATACGCAGTATTTT
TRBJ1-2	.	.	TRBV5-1	CASSSDESGFRNGYTF	TGCGCCAGCAGCTCAGATGAATCAGGGTTCAGAAATGGCTACACCTTC
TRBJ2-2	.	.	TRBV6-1	CASSEALVWGTGELFF	TGTGCCAGCAGTGAAGCGCTCGTTTGGGGGACCGGGGAGCTGTTTTTT
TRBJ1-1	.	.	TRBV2	CASCWRNTEAFF	TGTGCCAGCTGCTGGAGGAACACTGAAGCTTTCTTT
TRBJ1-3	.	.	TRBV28	CASSRSWGEAGNTIYF	TGTGCCAGCAGTCGTTCCTGGGGGGAAGCTGGAAACACCATATATTTT
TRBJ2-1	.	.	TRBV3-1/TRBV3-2	CASSHSDNEQFF	TGTGCCAGCAGCCACTCGGACAATGAGCAGTTCTTC
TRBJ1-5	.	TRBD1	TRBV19	CASSFSSGTGRQPQHF	TGTGCCAGTAGTTTCTCCTCAGGGACAGGGAGGCAGCCCCAGCATTTT
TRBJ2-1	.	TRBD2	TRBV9	CASSGTLAAPHNEQFF	TGTGCCAGCAGCGGCACACTAGCGGCCCCCCACAATGAGCAGTTCTTC
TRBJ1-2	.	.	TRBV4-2	CASSQDHGRGDGYTF	TGTGCCAGCAGTCAAGACCATGGCCGGGGAGATGGCTACACCTTC
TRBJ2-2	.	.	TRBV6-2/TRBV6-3	CASSYPYVDIPLPNTGELFF	TGTGCCAGCAGTTACCCCTACGTCGACATCCCCCTTCCGAACACCGGGGAGCTGTTTTTT
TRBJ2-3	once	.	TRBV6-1	CASSEADGGADTQYF	TGTGCCAGCAGTGAAGCGGATGGAGGGGCAGATACGCAGTATTTT
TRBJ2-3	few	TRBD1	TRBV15	CATSRGQGETDTQYF	TGTGCCACCAGCAGAGGACAGGGAGAGACAGATACGCAGTATTTT
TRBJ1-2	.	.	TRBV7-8	CASSLATGNYGYTF	TGTGCCAGCAGCTTAGCTACAGGGAACTATGGCTACACCTTC
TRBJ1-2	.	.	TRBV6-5	CASSSRPGRNYGYTF	TGTGCCAGCAGTTCACGTCCGGGCCGGAACTATGGCTACACCTTC
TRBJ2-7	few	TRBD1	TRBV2	CASSGTGGISYEQYF	TGTGCCAGCAGTGGGACAGGGGGTATCTCGTACGAGCAGTACTTC
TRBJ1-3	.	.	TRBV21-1	CASRGRGENSGNTIYF	TGTGCCAGCAGAGGGCGGGGGGAGAACTCTGGAAACACCATATATTTT
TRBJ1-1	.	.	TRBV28	CASSEDILNTEAFF	TGTGCCAGCAGTGAGGACATACTGAACACTGAAGCTTTCTTT
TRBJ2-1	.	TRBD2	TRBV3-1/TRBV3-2	CASSTPTSGMSNEQFF	TGTGCCAGCAGCACACCGACTAGCGGGATGTCCAATGAGCAGTTCTTC
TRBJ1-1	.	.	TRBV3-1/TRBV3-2	CASSQRGEAFF	TGTGCCAGCAGCCAAAGGGGTGAAGCTTTCTTT
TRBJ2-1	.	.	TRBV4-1	CASSQVHGSDNEQFF	TGCGCCAGCAGCCAAGTACACGGGAGTGACAATGAGCAGTTCTTC
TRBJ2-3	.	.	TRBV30	CAWSPILGSGTQYF	TGTGCCTGGAGTCCTATTTTAGGTTCAGGTACGCAGTATTTT